This T cell receptor (beta chain) was identified in a study of blood T cell repertoires in COVID-19 (dated by TCRdb to about 2020). Regarding the study in general: Samples from collaborators originated in the United States, Italy and Spain and spanned both the acute and convalescent phases of COVID-19. The material from the prospective study consisted of cDNA or gDNA derived from T cells, B-cell-depleted T cells, or PBMCs. The dataset comprised deeply sampled blood TCRbeta repertoires from subjects exposed to, actively infected with, or recovered from COVID-19. A freely available public database, intended as a resource for researchers studying the immune response to SARS-CoV-2, is where the repertoires were released. The samples were drawn from the first 160 participants of the ongoing ImmuneRACE study and from 1,254 subjects provided by 6 global collaborators. Sample metadata almost always included a de-identified subject ID, COVID-19 status, age in years and sex. Where HLA class I and class II types were available, the types were taken from metadata supplied by the sample provider, not from assay-based typing.

TCRbeta CDR3 regions were amplified from genomic DNA using the immunoSEQ Assay, a bias-controlled multiplex PCR. The source study handled its data this way. Nucleated cell counts per sample were estimated from amplification of reference gene primers within the assay. To quantify the absolute abundance of each unique TCRbeta CDR3 rearrangement, sequence reads were collapsed and filtered. For each sample, productive Simpson clonality was calculated as the square root of Simpson's diversity index across productive rearrangements. The source is immuneACCESS, and TCRdb retained only in-frame sequences with V and J called. Part of the clones is not carried over; for the studies checked, unresolved V genes explain less than half of this, and the remainder is unexplained. V, J and clone size are those of that table, while D and trimming were read from the DNA. This sample comprises 110,000 to 150,000 clones, around 87% of them detected only once. The top ten clones comprise around 5% of the sample.

General conclusions and limits of the study: The amount of clinical and demographic metadata varied by source and participant and was provided uncurated.

Collaborating institutions collected whole blood in K2EDTA tubes following their own protocols. For TCRbeta analysis, collaborators shipped samples as frozen whole blood, isolated PBMCs, or DNA extracted from either of those sample types. CDR1 and CDR2 were assigned from the germline V gene as SGHTA and FQGNSA. V is reduced by 4 bases and J by 5 bases, leaving a spacing of 9 bases between them. From the cysteine through the phenylalanine, the CDR3 covers 13 amino acids. Just CDR3 DNA is preserved here, 39 bases in frame from base 1. Note on this clone: This clone's antigen is unknown. Base quality data are lacking; no much larger clone is found one base away.

The receptor's source is a human donor in a cohort sampled during active COVID-19. The chain is encoded by TRBV7-2 joined to TRBJ1-5, with the D segment identity uncertain. Sequenced material: peripheral blood. The CDR3: CASSSLFDQPQHF. The DNA reads as follows: TGTGCCAGCAGCTCCTTATTCGATCAGCCCCAGCATTTT.